This T cell receptor (beta chain) was sequenced for a study of CD8 T cells in ankylosing spondylitis. CDR1 is SQVTM, CDR2 ANQGSEA, per germline. V was shortened by 0 bases and J by 1 base, with 9 bases between the two germline ends. This CDR3 has 14 residues. TCRdb passed the 5' RACE reads through MiXCR, listing each CDR3 protein once. This sample has 200,000 to 250,000 distinct CDR3 sequences; around 8% occur once, and the top ten carry around 4.9%. The TCR originated in a female donor with ankylosing spondylitis or in good health (not recorded which). This sequence joins TRBV29-1 and TRBJ1-1; no clear D gene. Sequenced sample: blood, either unsorted or a sorted T cell fraction (not recorded which). In DNA, the CDR3 is TGCAGCGTTGAAGAGACTACAGCGAACACTGAAGCTTTCTTT. Its translation is CSVEETTANTEAFF.